This T cell receptor (beta chain) was retrieved from a study of blood T cell repertoires in COVID-19. Overall study: Both acute and convalescent COVID-19 samples were obtained from the United States, Italy and Spain.

Generated by immunoSEQ multiplex PCR, the TCRdb table keeps only in-frame clones and is missing some. Found here are under 95,000 clones, less than 90% of them singletons; the top ten hold roughly 20%. This CDR3 has 14 residues. V gave up 3 bases and J gave up 6 bases; unmatched junction bases: 4. The source is a woman of 80 years or more with acute or convalescent COVID-19. Sequencing was performed on peripheral blood. The V and J genes are TRBV5-3 and TRBJ1-5; 9 bases align to TRBD1. TRBV5-3 is flagged as an ORF with uncertain function. CDR3 nucleotide sequence: TGTGCCAGAAGCTGGGGGACAGGGAGTCAGCCCCAGCATTTT. Its protein is CARSWGTGSQPQHF.